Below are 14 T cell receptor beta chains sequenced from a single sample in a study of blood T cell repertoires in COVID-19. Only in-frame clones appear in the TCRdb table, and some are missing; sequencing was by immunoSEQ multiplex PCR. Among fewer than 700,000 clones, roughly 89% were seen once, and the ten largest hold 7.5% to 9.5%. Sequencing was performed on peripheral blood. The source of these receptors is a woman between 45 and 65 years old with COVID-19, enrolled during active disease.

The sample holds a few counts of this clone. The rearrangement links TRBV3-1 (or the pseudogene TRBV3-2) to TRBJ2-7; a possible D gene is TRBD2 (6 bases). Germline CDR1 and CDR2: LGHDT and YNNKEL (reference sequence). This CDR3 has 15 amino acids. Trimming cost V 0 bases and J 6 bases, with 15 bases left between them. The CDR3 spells CASSQEATRGFEQYF. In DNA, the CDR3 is TGTGCCAGCAGCCAAGAGGCGACTAGAGGTTTCGAGCAGTACTTC.

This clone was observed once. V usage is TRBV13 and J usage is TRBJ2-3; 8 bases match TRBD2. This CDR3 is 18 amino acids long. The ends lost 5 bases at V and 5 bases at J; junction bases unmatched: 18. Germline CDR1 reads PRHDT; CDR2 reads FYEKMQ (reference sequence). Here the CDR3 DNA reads TGTGCCAGCAGCCCGCCCCCGGGCGGCGGGGGGCAGGGAGATACGCAGTATTTT. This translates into CASSPPPGGGGQGDTQYF.

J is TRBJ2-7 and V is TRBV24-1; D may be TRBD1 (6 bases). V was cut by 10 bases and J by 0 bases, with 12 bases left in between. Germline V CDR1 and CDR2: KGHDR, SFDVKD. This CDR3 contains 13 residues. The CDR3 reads CATSGTPSYEQYF. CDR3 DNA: TGTGCCACTTCCGGGACACCCTCCTACGAGCAGTACTTC.

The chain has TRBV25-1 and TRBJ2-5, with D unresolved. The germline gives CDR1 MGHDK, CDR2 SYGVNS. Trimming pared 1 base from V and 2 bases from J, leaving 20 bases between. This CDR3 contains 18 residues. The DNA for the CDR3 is TGTGCCAGCAGTGAATTCGAGAAAGCCCCAACTCCTCAAGAGACCCAGTACTTC. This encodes CASSEFEKAPTPQETQYF.

The CDR3 protein is CASSLDPSSDTQYF. The CDR3 coding sequence is TGTGCCAGCAGCTTAGATCCCAGTTCAGATACGCAGTATTTT. The V gene is TRBV11-3, the J gene TRBJ2-3; D is unresolved. CDR3 length equals 14 residues. The germline CDR1 and CDR2 sequences are SGHNT and YENEEA. V was clipped by 0 bases and J by 4 bases, with 8 bases between them.

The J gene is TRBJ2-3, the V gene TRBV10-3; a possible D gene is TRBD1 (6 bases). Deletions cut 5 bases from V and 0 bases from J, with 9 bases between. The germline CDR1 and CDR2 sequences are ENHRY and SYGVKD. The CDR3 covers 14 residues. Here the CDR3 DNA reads TGTGCCATCAGTCAGGGGACCAGCACAGATACGCAGTATTTT. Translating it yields CAISQGTSTDTQYF.

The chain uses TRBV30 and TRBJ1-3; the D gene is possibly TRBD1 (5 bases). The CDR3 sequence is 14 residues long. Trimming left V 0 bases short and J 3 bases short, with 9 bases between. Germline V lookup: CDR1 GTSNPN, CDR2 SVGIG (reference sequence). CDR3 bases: TGTGCCTGGAGTGTAAGGGGTGGTGGAAACACCATATATTTT. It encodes CAWSVRGGGNTIYF.

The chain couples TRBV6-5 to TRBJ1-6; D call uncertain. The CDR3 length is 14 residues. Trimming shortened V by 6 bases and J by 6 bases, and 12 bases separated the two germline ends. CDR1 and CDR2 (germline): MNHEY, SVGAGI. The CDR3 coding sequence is TGTGCCAGCAGGGTAGGCGGGGTTAATTCACCCCTCCACTTT. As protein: CASRVGGVNSPLHF.

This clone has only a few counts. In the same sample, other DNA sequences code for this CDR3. The CDR3 sequence is CASSLDRGRNQPQHF. The CDR3 bases are TGTGCCAGCAGCTTGGACAGGGGGCGAAATCAGCCCCAGCATTTT. V gene TRBV5-5 combines with J gene TRBJ1-5; 9 positions match TRBD1. V lost 0 bases and J lost 4; bases outside the gene matches: 2. This CDR3 contains 15 residues. Per the germline V gene, CDR1 is SGHKS and CDR2 is YYEKEE (reference sequence).

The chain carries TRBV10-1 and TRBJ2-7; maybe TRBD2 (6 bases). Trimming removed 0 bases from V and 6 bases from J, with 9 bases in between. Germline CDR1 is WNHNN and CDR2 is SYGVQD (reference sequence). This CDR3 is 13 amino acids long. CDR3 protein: CASSESGRSEQYF. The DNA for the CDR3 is TGCGCCAGCAGTGAGTCAGGGAGGAGCGAGCAGTACTTC.

CDR3 residues: CASSDPGPGTDTQYF. CDR3 nucleotides: TGTGCCAGCAGCGACCCTGGTCCAGGCACAGATACGCAGTATTTT. The genes are TRBV9 and TRBJ2-3; no firm D call. The CDR3 spans 15 residues. Germline loops: CDR1 SGDLS, CDR2 YYNGEE. V was trimmed by 3 bases and J by 1 base, leaving 12 bases between them.

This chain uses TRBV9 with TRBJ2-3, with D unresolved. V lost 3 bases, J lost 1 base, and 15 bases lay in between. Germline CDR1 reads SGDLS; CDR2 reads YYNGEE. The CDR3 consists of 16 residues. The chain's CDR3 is CASSGPSRPGTDTQYF. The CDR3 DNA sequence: TGTGCCAGCAGCGGGCCGTCCAGGCCCGGCACAGATACGCAGTATTTT.

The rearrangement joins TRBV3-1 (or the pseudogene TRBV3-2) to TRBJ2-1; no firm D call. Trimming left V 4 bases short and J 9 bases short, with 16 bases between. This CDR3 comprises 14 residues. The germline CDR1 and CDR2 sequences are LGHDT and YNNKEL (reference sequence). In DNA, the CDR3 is TGTGCCAGCAGCCCAGTCCCTGGTGGTGCTGAGCAGTTCTTC. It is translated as CASSPVPGGAEQFF.

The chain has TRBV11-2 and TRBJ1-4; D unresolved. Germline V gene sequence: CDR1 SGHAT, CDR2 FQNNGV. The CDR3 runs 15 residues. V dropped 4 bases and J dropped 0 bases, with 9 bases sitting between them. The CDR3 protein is CASSSYRATNEKLFF. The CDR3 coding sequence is TGTGCCAGCAGCTCCTACAGAGCAACTAATGAAAAACTGTTTTTT.